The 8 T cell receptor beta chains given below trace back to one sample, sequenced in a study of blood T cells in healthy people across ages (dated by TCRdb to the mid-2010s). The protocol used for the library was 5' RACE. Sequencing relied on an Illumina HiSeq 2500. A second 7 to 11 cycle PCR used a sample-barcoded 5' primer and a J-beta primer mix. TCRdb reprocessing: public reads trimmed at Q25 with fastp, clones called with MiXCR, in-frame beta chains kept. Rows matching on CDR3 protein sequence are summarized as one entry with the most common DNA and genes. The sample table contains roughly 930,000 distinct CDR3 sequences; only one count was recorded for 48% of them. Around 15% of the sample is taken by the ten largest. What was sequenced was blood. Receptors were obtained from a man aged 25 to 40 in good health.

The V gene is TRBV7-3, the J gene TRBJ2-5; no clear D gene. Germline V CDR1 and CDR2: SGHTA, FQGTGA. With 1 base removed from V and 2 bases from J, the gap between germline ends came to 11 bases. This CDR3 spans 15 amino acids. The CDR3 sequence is CASSLNPGSQETQYF. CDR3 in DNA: TGTGCCAGCAGCTTAAACCCAGGCTCACAAGAGACCCAGTACTTC.

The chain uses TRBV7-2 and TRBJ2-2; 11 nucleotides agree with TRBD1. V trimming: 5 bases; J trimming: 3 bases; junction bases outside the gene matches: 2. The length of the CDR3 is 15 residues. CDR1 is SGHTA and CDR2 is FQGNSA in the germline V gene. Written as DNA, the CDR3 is TGTGCCAGCAGCATGGGACAGGGGGACACCGGGGAGCTGTTTTTT. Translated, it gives CASSMGQGDTGELFF.

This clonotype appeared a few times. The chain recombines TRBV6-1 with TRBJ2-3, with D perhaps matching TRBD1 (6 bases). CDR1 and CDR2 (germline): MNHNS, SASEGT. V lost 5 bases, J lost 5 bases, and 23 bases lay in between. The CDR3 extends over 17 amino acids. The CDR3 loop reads CASSPFISLRGGDTQYF. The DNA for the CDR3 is TGTGCCAGCAGTCCTTTTATCAGCCTAAGAGGGGGAGATACGCAGTATTTT.

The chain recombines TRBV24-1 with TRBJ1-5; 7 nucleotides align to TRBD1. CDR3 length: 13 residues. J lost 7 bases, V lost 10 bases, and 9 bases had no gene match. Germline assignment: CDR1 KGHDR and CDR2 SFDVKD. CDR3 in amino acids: CATQGSAGQPQHF. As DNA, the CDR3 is TGTGCCACACAGGGGTCGGCTGGGCAGCCCCAGCATTTT.

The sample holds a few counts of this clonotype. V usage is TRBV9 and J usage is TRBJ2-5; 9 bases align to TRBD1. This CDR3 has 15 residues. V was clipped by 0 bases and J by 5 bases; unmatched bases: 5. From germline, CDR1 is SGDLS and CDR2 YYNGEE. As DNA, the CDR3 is TGTGCCAGCAGCGTAGTACAGGGGGCTAGGGAGACCCAGTACTTC. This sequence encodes CASSVVQGARETQYF.

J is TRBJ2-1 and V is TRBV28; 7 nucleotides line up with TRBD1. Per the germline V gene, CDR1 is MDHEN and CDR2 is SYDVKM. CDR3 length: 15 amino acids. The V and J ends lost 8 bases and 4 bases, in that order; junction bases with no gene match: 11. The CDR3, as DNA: TGTGCCAGCGGTGGACAGGATCCCACTTACAATGAGCAGTTCTTC. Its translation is CASGGQDPTYNEQFF.

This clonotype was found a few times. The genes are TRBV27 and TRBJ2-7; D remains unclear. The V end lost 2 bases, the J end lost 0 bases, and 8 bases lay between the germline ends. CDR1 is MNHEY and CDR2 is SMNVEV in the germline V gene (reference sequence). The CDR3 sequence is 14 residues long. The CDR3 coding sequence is TGTGCCAGCAGTTTAACTACACCCTCCTACGAGCAGTACTTC. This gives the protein CASSLTTPSYEQYF.

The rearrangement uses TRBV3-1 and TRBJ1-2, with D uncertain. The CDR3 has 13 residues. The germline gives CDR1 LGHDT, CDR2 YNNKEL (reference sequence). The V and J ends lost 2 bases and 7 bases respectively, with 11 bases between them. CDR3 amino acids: CASSQLGSSGYTF. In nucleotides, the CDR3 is TGTGCCAGCAGCCAACTAGGGTCCTCTGGCTACACCTTC. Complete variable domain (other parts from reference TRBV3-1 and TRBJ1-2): DTAVSQTPKYLVTQMGNDKSIKCEQNLGHDTMYWYKQDSKKFLKIMFSYNNKELIINETVPNRFSPKSPDKAHLNLHINSLELGDSAVYFCASSQLGSSGYTFGSGTRLTVV.